Listed here are 20 T cell receptor beta chains from one sample, sequenced in a study of cytomegalovirus exposure and HLA in healthy donors. Use of 60 Vbeta and 13 Jbeta primers characterized the PCR. Assay used: immunoSEQ multiplex PCR; TCRdb lists only in-frame clones, some missing. Here the sample spans approximately 70,000 clones, 55% to 75% being singletons. The sequenced material came from PBMCs. The source of these receptors is a woman aged 40 to 50 in good health and CMV-seropositive.

This clone has a handful of counts. This chain joins TRBV19 and TRBJ2-4; 7 bases map to TRBD1. V trimming: 8 bases; J trimming: 3 bases; junction bases outside the gene matches: 7. CDR1 is LNHDA, CDR2 SQIVND, per germline (reference sequence). The CDR3 runs to 14 residues. The CDR3, as DNA: TGTGCCAGTCTCCCTCAGGGGGACAAAAACATTCAGTACTTC. This codes for CASLPQGDKNIQYF.

Remarks on this clone: No conserved phenylalanine or tryptophan is present at the end of the CDR3, so a read error is the likely explanation. The rearrangement joins TRBV6-1 to TRBJ2-7; TRBD1 might be the D (6 bases). The V gene lost 4 bases and the J gene lost 2 bases, with 15 bases spanning the gap. CDR3 length equals 15 residues. Germline V gene sequence: CDR1 MNHNS, CDR2 SASEGT. CDR3 region: CASSGAQGWPYEQYL. DNA of the CDR3: TGTGCCAGCAGTGGAGCACAGGGTTGGCCCTACGAGCAGTACCTC.

V usage is TRBV7-2 and J usage is TRBJ2-1; weak D call: TRBD1 (5 bases). The CDR3 extends over 12 amino acids. In germline, CDR1 is SGHTA, CDR2 FQGNSA. Trimming took off 6 bases at V and 9 bases at J, with 12 bases between the two ends. The CDR3 protein is CASSLMTVEQFF. DNA of the CDR3: TGTGCCAGCAGTCTAATGACAGTTGAGCAGTTCTTC.

The rearrangement uses TRBV5-6 and TRBJ2-3, with 8 bases identical to TRBD2. CDR1 and CDR2 from the germline V gene are SGHDT and YYEEEE. The V gene end was trimmed by 5 bases and the J gene end by 4 bases; junction bases not matched to a gene: 9. The CDR3 spans 15 residues. The CDR3 spells CASSFPTSDPDTQYF. DNA for the CDR3: TGTGCCAGCAGTTTTCCGACTAGCGACCCAGATACGCAGTATTTT.

This clone was counted between two and nine times. V and J are TRBV6-1 and TRBJ2-3, with 8 bases fitting TRBD2. Germline V lookup: CDR1 MNHNS, CDR2 SASEGT. The J segment lost 2 bases and the V segment lost 3 bases, leaving 7 bases of the junction unmatched. The CDR3 totals 16 residues. CDR3 nucleotides: TGTGCCAGCAGTGAGTCCGGACTAGCTAACACAGATACGCAGTATTTT. It yields the protein CASSESGLANTDTQYF.

The V and J genes are TRBV4-1 and TRBJ1-2; D is perhaps TRBD1 (6 bases). Germline CDR1 is MGHRA and CDR2 is YSYEKL. The V end lost 1 base, the J end lost 2 bases, and 11 bases lay between the germline ends. This CDR3 contains 15 residues. The CDR3 protein is CASSQAGTLNYGYTF. In DNA form, the CDR3 reads TGCGCCAGCAGCCAAGCCGGGACACTCAACTATGGCTACACCTTC.

This chain connects TRBV19 to TRBJ2-3; TRBD2 is a possible D gene (5 bases). Germline loops: CDR1 LNHDA, CDR2 SQIVND (reference sequence). The CDR3 is made up of 13 amino acids. Deletions cut 11 bases from V and 2 bases from J, with 14 bases between. The CDR3 DNA follows: TGTGCCGCGTCCCGTCGGGACACAGATACGCAGTATTTT. Amino acid sequence: CAASRRDTDTQYF.

V usage is TRBV5-5 and J usage is TRBJ2-5; TRBD2 is a possible D gene (5 bases). The ends were cut back, 0 bases at V and 4 bases at J, with 10 bases in the middle. The CDR3 spans 14 residues. Per the germline V gene, CDR1 is SGHKS and CDR2 is YYEKEE (reference sequence). The CDR3 DNA sequence: TGTGCCAGCAGCTTGGTTCGAGAGGGAGAGACCCAGTACTTC. This codes for CASSLVREGETQYF.

V is TRBV14 and J is TRBJ1-6; 8 bases align to TRBD1. The germline V gene encodes CDR1 SGHDN and CDR2 FVKESK. V shed 3 bases and J 8 bases; nucleotides not matched to a gene: 9. CDR3 length equals 16 residues. CDR3 coding DNA: TGTGCCAGCAGCCACCAGGGACAGGTGTATCATTCACCCCTCCACTTT. It yields the protein CASSHQGQVYHSPLHF.

The rearrangement links TRBV6-6 to TRBJ2-3; 7 nucleotides line up with TRBD1. The CDR3 contains 14 residues. The germline CDR1 and CDR2 sequences are MNHNY and SVGAGI (reference sequence). The trim removed 5 bases at V and 0 bases at J, leaving 2 bases unmatched. For the CDR3, the DNA is TGTGCCAGCAGTGAGGACAGGAGCACAGATACGCAGTATTTT. This gives the protein CASSEDRSTDTQYF.

The chain is built from TRBV25-1 and TRBJ1-4, with 7 bases lining up with TRBD1. V lost 6 bases to trimming and J lost 7 bases; unmatched junction nucleotides: 8. Germline V gives CDR1 MGHDK, CDR2 SYGVNS. The CDR3 is 14 residues long. CDR3 in amino acids: CASRQDRAAEKLFF. The CDR3 DNA is TGTGCCAGCAGACAAGACAGGGCGGCTGAAAAACTGTTTTTT.

The J gene is TRBJ2-6, the V gene TRBV27; D possibly corresponds to TRBD1 (6 bases). The CDR3 sequence is 17 residues long. The V and J ends lost 7 bases and 10 bases respectively, with 26 bases between them. The germline gives CDR1 MNHEY, CDR2 SMNVEV (reference sequence). The CDR3 loop reads CASTKPGVRDTVNVLTF. As DNA, the CDR3 is TGTGCCAGCACCAAACCTGGTGTCCGGGACACGGTGAACGTCCTGACTTTC.

The rearrangement joins TRBV6-5 to TRBJ1-1; D is undetermined. CDR3 length equals 14 residues. With 6 bases removed from V and 1 base from J, the gap between germline ends came to 12 bases. Germline lookup yields CDR1 MNHEY and CDR2 SVGAGI. CDR3 DNA: TGTGCCAGCAGACAACGGGAATCGAACACTGAAGCTTTCTTT. It specifies CASRQRESNTEAFF.

The chain recombines TRBV2 with TRBJ1-2, with D uncertain. CDR1 is SNHLY, CDR2 FYNNEI, per germline. V was clipped by 10 bases and J by 1 base, with 16 bases between them. This CDR3 spans 14 amino acids. CDR3 nucleotides: TGTGCCATCAACCAAGACACGAGTAACTATGGCTACACCTTC. This encodes CAINQDTSNYGYTF.

The chain has TRBV30 and TRBJ1-4; 9 bases map to TRBD1. This CDR3 is 14 amino acids long. V was pared by 5 bases and J by 6 bases, with 7 bases of the junction left unmatched. Germline V gives CDR1 GTSNPN, CDR2 SVGIG (reference sequence). The CDR3 DNA reads as TGTGCCTGGGGGACAGGGTCGTCGGATGAAAAACTGTTTTTT. Its translation: CAWGTGSSDEKLFF.

The chain is built from TRBV9 and TRBJ1-4; D remains unclear. Per germline, CDR1 SGDLS and CDR2 YYNGEE. CDR3 length equals 13 residues. Trimming left V 0 bases short and J 5 bases short, with 5 bases between. The CDR3 loop is CASSVDQNEKLFF. The CDR3 coding sequence is TGTGCCAGCAGCGTAGACCAGAATGAAAAACTGTTTTTT.

The rearrangement links TRBV9 to TRBJ2-5; 7 bases are a match to TRBD1. With V trimmed by 2 bases and J by 1 base, 2 bases remained unmatched. In germline, CDR1 is SGDLS, CDR2 YYNGEE. The CDR3 totals 14 residues. The CDR3 DNA sequence: TGTGCCAGCAGCGTGAACAGGGGCCAAGAGACCCAGTACTTC. Translated, it gives CASSVNRGQETQYF.

This chain connects TRBV30 to TRBJ2-7; D possibly corresponds to TRBD2 (6 bases). Germline-derived CDR1 and CDR2 are GTSNPN and SVGIG (reference sequence). CDR3 length equals 13 residues. With 0 bases removed from V and 6 bases from J, the gap between germline ends came to 12 bases. The chain's CDR3 is CAWSVSREAEQYF. The CDR3 nucleotides read TGTGCCTGGAGTGTCTCCAGGGAGGCCGAGCAGTACTTC.

The chain links TRBV2 to TRBJ2-3, with D maybe TRBD2 (6 bases). V gave up 2 bases and J gave up 0 bases, with 15 bases separating them. CDR3 length equals 17 residues. Germline V gene lookup returns CDR1 SNHLY and CDR2 FYNNEI. The CDR3 spells CASSESVERVSTDTQYF. In DNA form, the CDR3 reads TGTGCCAGCAGTGAAAGTGTGGAGCGGGTAAGCACAGATACGCAGTATTTT.

The rearrangement uses TRBV9 and TRBJ1-2; D is possibly TRBD1 (6 bases). The CDR3 consists of 15 residues. V lost 0 bases, J lost 8 bases, and 17 bases lay in between. Germline V lookup: CDR1 SGDLS, CDR2 YYNGEE. This chain's CDR3 is CASSVGGRGRYGYTF. CDR3 nucleotides: TGTGCCAGCAGCGTAGGTGGCAGGGGTCGATACGGCTACACCTTC. The variable domain in full, with the rest retrieved from reference TRBV9 and TRBJ1-2, is DSGVTQTPKHLITATGQRVTLRCSPRSGDLSVYWYQQSLDQGLQFLIQYYNGEERAKGNILERFSAQQFPDLHSELNLSSLELGDSALYFCASSVGGRGRYGYTFGSGTRLTVV.